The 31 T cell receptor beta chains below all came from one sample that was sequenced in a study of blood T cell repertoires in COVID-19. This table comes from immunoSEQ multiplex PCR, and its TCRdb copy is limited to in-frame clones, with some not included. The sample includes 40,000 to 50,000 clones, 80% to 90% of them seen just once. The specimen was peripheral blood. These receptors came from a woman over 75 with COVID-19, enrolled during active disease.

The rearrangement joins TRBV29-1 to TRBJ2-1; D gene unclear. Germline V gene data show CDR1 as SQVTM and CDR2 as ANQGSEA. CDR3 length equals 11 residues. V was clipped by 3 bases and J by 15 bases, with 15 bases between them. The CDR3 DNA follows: TGCAGCGTTGATTATCTCGGGTCTCGGTTCTTC. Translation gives CSVDYLGSRFF.

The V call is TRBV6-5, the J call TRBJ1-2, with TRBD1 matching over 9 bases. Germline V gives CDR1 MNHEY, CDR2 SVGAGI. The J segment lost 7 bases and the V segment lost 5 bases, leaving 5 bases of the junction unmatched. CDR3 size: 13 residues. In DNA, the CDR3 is TGTGCCAGCAGTCGGGACAGGGTGGGTGGCTACACCTTC. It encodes CASSRDRVGGYTF.

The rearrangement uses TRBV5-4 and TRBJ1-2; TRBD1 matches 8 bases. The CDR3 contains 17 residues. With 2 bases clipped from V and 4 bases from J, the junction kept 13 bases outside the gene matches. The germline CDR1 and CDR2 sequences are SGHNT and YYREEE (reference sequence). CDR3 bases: TGTGCCAGCAGCTTCAGACAGGCAGGGGGCAGGTTCTATGGCTACACCTTC. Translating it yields CASSFRQAGGRFYGYTF.

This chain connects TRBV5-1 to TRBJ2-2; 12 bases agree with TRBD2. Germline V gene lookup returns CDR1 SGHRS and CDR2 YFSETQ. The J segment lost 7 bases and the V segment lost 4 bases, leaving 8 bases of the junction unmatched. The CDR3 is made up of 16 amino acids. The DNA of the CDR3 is TGCGCCAGCAGCCGTACTAGCGGGGGGCGGAACGGGGAGCTGTTTTTT. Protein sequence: CASSRTSGGRNGELFF.

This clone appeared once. CDR3 amino acids: CASNYGGTDLMGQFF. Written as DNA, the CDR3 is TGTGCCAGCAACTACGGTGGGACAGACCTTATGGGGCAGTTCTTC. This chain links TRBV6-6 with TRBJ2-1; TRBD1 agrees at 7 bases. This CDR3 has 15 residues. Trimming at V came to 7 bases and at J to 12 bases, leaving 18 bases not matched to a gene. Germline V lookup: CDR1 MNHNY, CDR2 SVGAGI (reference sequence).

CDR3 in amino acids: CASSHADWRGNTIYF. In DNA, the CDR3 is TGTGCCAGCTCACATGCCGACTGGCGTGGAAACACCATATATTTT. The chain carries TRBV18 and TRBJ1-3; no definite D call. Germline CDR1 is KGHSH and CDR2 is LQKENI. The V and J ends lost 4 bases and 3 bases respectively, with 13 bases between them. The CDR3 spans 15 residues.

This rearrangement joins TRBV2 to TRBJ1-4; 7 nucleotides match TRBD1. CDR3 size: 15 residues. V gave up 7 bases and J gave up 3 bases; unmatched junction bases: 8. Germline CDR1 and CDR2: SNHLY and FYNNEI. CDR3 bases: TGTGCCAGCAATCAACAGGGGAGGCCTAATGAAAAACTGTTTTTT. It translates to CASNQQGRPNEKLFF.

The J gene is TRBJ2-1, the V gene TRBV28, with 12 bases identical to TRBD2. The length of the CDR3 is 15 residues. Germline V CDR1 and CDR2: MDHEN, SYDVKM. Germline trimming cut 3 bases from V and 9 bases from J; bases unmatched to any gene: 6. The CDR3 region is CASSFGLAGLGEQFF. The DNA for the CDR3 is TGTGCCAGCAGTTTCGGACTAGCGGGATTAGGTGAGCAGTTCTTC.

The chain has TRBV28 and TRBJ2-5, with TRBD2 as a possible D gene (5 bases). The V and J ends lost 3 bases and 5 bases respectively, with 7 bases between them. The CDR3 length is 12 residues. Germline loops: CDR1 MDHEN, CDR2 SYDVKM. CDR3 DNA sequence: TGTGCCAGCAGTTTTACTAGGGAGACCCAGTACTTC. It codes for CASSFTRETQYF. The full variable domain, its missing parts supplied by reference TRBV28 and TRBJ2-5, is DVKVTQSSRYLVKRTGEKVFLECVQDMDHENMFWYRQDPGLGLRLIYFSYDVKMKEKGDIPEGYSVSREKKERFSLILESASTNQTSMYLCASSFTRETQYFGPGTRLLVL.

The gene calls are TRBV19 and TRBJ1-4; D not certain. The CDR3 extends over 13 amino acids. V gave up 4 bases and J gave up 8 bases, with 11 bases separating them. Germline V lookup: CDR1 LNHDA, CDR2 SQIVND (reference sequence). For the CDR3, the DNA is TGTGCCAGTAGTACATCTCGAGGGGAAAAACTGTTTTTT. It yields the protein CASSTSRGEKLFF.

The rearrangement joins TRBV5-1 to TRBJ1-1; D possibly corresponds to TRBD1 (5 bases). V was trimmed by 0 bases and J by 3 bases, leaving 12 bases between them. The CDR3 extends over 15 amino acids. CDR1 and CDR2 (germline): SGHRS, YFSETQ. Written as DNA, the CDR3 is TGCGCCAGCAGCTTGGGGGCGGGGACTGACACTGAAGCTTTCTTT. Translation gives CASSLGAGTDTEAFF.

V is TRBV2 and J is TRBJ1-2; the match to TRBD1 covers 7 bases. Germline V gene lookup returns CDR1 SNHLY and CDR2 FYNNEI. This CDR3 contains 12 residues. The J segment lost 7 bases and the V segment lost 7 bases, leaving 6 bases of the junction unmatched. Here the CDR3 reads CASTKGGSGYTF. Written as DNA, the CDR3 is TGTGCCAGCACCAAAGGGGGCAGTGGCTACACCTTC.

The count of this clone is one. CDR3 amino acids: CASSTGTSGRGPYNEQFF. CDR3 sequence (DNA): TGTGCCAGTAGTACTGGGACTAGCGGGAGAGGGCCCTACAATGAGCAGTTCTTC. This chain uses TRBV19 with TRBJ2-1, with 14 bases fitting TRBD2. J lost 2 bases, V lost 4 bases, and 7 bases had no gene match. The length of the CDR3 is 18 residues. Per the germline V gene, CDR1 is LNHDA and CDR2 is SQIVND (reference sequence). Complete variable domain (other parts from reference TRBV19 and TRBJ2-1): DGGITQSPKYLFRKEGQNVTLSCEQNLNHDAMYWYRQDPGQGLRLIYYSQIVNDFQKGDIAEGYSVSREKKESFPLTVTSAQKNPTAFYLCASSTGTSGRGPYNEQFFGPGTRLTVL.

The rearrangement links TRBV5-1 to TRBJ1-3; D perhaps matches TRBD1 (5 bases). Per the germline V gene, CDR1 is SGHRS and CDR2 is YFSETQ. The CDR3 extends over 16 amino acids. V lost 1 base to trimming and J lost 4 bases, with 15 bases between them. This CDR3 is CASSLRAREGGNTIYF. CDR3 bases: TGCGCCAGCAGCTTGCGGGCCAGGGAAGGAGGAAACACCATATATTTT. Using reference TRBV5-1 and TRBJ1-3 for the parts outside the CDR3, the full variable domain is KAGVTQTPRYLIKTRGQQVTLSCSPISGHRSVSWYQQTPGQGLQFLFEYFSETQRNKGNFPGRFSGRQFSNSRSEMNVSTLELGDSALYLCASSLRAREGGNTIYFGEGSWLTVV.

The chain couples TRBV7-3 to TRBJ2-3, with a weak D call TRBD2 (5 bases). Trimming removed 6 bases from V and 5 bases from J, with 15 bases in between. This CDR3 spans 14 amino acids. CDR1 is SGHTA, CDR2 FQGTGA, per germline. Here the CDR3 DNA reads TGTGCCAGCAGTTTCAAGTTACTAGAAGATACGCAGTATTTT. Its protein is CASSFKLLEDTQYF.

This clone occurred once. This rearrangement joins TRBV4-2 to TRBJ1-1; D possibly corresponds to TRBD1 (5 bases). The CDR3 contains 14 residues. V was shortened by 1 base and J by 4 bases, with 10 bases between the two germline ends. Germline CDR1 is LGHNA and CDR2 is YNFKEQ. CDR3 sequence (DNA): TGTGCCAGCAGCCAAGGGCAGGGAAGCACTGAAGCTTTCTTT. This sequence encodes CASSQGQGSTEAFF.

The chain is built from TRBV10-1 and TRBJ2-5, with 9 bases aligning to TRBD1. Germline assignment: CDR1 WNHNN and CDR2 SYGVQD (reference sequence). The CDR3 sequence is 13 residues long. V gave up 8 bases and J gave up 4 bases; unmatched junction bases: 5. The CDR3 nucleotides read TGCGCCAGCGGGGGGACAGGGCCAGAGACCCAGTACTTC. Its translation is CASGGTGPETQYF.

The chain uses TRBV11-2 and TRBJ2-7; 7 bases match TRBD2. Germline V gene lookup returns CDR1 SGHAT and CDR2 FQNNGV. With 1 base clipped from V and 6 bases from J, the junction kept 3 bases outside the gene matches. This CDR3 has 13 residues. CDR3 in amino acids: CASSLGLASEQYF. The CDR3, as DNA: TGTGCCAGCAGCTTAGGACTAGCTAGCGAGCAGTACTTC.

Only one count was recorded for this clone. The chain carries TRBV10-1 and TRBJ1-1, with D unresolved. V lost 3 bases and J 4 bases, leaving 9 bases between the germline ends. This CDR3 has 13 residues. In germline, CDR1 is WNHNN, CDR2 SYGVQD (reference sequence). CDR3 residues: CASSDGGGTEAFF. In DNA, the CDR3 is TGCGCCAGCAGTGACGGTGGCGGCACTGAAGCTTTCTTT.

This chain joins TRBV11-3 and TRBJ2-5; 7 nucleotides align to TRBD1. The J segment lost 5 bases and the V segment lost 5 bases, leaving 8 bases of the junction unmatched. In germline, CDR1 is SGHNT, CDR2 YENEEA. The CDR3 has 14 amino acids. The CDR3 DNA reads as TGTGCCAGCAGCAAAGACAGGGTCAGCGAGACCCAGTACTTC. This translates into CASSKDRVSETQYF.

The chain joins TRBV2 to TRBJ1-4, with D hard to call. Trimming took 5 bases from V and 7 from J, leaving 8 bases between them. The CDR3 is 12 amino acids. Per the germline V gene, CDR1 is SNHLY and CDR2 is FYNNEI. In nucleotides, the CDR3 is TGTGCCAGCAGTCGGACTCGTGAAAAACTGTTTTTT. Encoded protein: CASSRTREKLFF.

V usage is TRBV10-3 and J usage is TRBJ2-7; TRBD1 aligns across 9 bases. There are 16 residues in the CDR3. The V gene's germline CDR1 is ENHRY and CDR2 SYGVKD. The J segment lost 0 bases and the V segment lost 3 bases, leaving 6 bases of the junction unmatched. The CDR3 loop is CAISDPGTGYSYEQYF. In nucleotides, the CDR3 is TGTGCCATCAGTGACCCCGGGACAGGGTACTCCTACGAGCAGTACTTC.

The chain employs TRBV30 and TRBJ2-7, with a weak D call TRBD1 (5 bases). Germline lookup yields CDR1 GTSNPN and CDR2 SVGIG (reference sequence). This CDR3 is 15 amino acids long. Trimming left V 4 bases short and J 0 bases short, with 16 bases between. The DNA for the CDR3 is TGTGCCTGGAACCCACAGGCCTCCCGCTCCTACGAGCAGTACTTC. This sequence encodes CAWNPQASRSYEQYF.

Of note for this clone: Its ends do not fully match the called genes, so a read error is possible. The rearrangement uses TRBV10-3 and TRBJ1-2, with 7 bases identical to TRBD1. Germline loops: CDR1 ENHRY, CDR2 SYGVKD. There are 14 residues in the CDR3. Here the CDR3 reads CAISERQGNSGYTF. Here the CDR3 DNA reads TGTGCCATCAGTGAGAGACAGGGTAACTCTGGCTACACCTTC.

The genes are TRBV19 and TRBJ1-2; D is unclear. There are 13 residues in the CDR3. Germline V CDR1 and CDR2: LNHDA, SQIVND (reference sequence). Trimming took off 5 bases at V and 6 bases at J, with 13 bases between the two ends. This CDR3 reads CASSRRVMDGYTF. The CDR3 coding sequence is TGTGCCAGTAGTCGACGGGTTATGGATGGCTACACCTTC.

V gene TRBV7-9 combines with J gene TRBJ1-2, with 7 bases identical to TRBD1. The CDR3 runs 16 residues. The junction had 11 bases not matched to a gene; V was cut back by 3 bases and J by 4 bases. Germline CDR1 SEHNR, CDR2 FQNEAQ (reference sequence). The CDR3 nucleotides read TGTGCCAGCAGCTTCACCGGGACAGTAGGGATCTATGGCTACACCTTC. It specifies CASSFTGTVGIYGYTF. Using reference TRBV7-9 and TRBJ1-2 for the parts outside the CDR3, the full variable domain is DTGVSQNPRHKITKRGQNVTFRCDPISEHNRLYWYRQTLGQGPEFLTYFQNEAQLEKSRLLSDRFSAERPKGSFSTLEIQRTEQGDSAMYLCASSFTGTVGIYGYTFGSGTRLTVV.

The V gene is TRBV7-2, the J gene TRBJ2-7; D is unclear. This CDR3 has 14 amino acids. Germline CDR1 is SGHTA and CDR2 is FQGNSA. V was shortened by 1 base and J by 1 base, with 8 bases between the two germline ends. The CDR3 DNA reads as TGTGCCAGCAGCTTAGGTTTACGGTCCTACGAGCAGTACTTC. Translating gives CASSLGLRSYEQYF.

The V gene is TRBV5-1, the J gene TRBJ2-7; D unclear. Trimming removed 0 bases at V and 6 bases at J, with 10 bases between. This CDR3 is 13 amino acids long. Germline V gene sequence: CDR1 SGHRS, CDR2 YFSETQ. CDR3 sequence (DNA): TGCGCCAGCAGCTTGGGTCCCCTCGGCGAGCAGTACTTC. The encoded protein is CASSLGPLGEQYF.

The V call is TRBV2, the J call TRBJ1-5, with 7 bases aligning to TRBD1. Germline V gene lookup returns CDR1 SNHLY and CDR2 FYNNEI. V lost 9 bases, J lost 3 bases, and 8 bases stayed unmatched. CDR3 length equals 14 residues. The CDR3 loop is CASTSDRVNQPQHF. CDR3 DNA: TGTGCCAGTACATCAGACAGGGTCAATCAGCCCCAGCATTTT.

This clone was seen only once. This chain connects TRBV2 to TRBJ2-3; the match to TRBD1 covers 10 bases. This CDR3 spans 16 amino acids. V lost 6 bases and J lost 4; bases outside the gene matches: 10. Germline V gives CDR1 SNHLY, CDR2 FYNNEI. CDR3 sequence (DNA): TGTGCCAGCAGCTCCTGGACAGGGGGGGTCTCAGATACGCAGTATTTT. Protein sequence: CASSSWTGGVSDTQYF.

The CDR3 is CASSTGLSTNEQFF. The DNA of the CDR3 is TGTGCCAGCAGCACGGGACTTTCTACAAATGAGCAGTTCTTC. This rearrangement joins TRBV5-4 to TRBJ2-1; D may be TRBD2 (6 bases). Trimming pared 4 bases from V and 7 bases from J, leaving 15 bases between. Germline V gene lookup returns CDR1 SGHNT and CDR2 YYREEE (reference sequence). CDR3 length: 14 amino acids.